This T cell receptor (beta chain) appears in the sequencing data of a study of blood T cell repertoires in COVID-19. Across the whole study: Spain, Italy and the United States supplied samples that represented acute and convalescent COVID-19. The analysed material was cDNA or gDNA that came from T cells, B-cell-depleted T cells, or PBMCs.

Clones were read by immunoSEQ multiplex PCR, and TCRdb kept only the in-frame ones, dropping some. The sample consists of over 150,000 clones, about 79% of them appearing once. Regarding this clone: Its ends do not fully match the called genes, so a read error is possible.

Sequenced: peripheral blood. The sequence derives from a human donor in a cohort sampled during active COVID-19.

CDR3 DNA sequence: TGTGCCATCAGTGGACCCCAGCGGGAGGGCATGGTACCCGTCTTC. Its translation: CAISGPQREGMVPVF. This chain uses TRBV10-3 with TRBJ2-1, with 10 bases lining up with TRBD2. From germline, CDR1 is ENHRY and CDR2 SYGVKD. The CDR3 sequence is 15 residues long.